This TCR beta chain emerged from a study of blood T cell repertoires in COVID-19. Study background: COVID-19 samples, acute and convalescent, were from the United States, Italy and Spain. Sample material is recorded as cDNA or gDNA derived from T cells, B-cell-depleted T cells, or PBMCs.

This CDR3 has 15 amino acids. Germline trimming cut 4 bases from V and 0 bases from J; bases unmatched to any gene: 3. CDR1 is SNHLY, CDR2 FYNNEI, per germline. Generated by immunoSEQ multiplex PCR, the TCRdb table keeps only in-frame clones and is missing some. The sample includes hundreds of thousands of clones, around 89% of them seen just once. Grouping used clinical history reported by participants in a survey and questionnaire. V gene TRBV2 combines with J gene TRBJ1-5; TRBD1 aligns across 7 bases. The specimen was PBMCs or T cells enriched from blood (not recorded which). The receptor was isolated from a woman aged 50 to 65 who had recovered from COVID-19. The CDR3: CASSGQGGSNQPQHF. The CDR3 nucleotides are TGTGCCAGCAGTGGACAGGGCGGTAGCAATCAGCCCCAGCATTTT.